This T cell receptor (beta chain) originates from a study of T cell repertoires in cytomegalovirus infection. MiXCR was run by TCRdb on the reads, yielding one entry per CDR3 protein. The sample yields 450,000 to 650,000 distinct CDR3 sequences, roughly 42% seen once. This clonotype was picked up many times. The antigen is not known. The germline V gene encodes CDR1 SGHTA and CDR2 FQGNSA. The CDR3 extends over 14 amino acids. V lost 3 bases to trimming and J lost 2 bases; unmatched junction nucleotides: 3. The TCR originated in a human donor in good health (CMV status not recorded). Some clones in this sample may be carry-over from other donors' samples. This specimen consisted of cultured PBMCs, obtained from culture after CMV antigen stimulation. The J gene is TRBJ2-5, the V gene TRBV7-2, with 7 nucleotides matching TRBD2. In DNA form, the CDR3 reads TGTGCCAGCAGCTTCCAGGGAGGGCAAGAGACCCAGTACTTC. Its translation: CASSFQGGQETQYF.